This T cell receptor beta chain was profiled in a study of Graves' ophthalmopathy and Graves' hyperthyroidism. Broader study findings: Classification of ophthalmopathy versus stable hyperthyroidism by a 13-signature model yielded around 90% sensitivity and around 81% specificity. Most expanded clonotypes in thyroid above 0.001 frequency also showed up in blood.

The CDR3 runs 16 residues. V lost 0 bases to trimming and J lost 5 bases, with 13 bases between them. The germline CDR1 and CDR2 sequences are KGHSH and LQKENI. Other autoimmune diseases, uncontrolled infections, pregnancy or lactation excluded patients from enrollment. The authors amplified TCR beta CDR3 regions from RNA transcripts. RT-PCR was first run with HTBI primers, then multiplex PCR in a second round. One entry per CDR3 protein, called by TCRdb with MiXCR from the multiplex PCR reads. In the table there are over a million distinct CDR3 sequences, 35% to 45% of which are singletons. In the case of this clonotype: Its specificity is unknown.

The clonotype comes from an adult man with Graves' hyperthyroidism. Material: peripheral blood or thyroid tissue (not recorded which). The chain employs TRBV18 and TRBJ1-4, with a possible D match to TRBD1 (6 bases). In DNA form, the CDR3 reads TGTGCCAGCTCACCACCGGAAGGGGGAGAAAATGAAAAACTGTTTTTT. Translating gives CASSPPEGGENEKLFF.